This entry features one T cell receptor beta chain sequence. Its antigen remains undetermined. No much larger clone exists at a distance of one base, and base qualities are not known. The data were taken from a study of shared clonotypes between healthy human individuals (dated by TCRdb to between 2020 and 2021). Context from the whole study: The cohort comprised a couple of women and three men aged 18 to 49 years. For each donor, CD4 naive and CD4 memory were each given three plates, CD8 naive was given two plates, and CD8 memory was given one plate. Between about 0.85 and 9.5 billion PBMCs per donor were obtained by leukapheresis. Blood TCR repertoires of roughly 5 healthy adults were deeply sequenced to estimate repertoire size and the extent of clonotype sharing between individuals. Libraries were prepared and TCR repertoires were sequenced by different laboratories using diverse techniques, in order to increase sequencing depth and limit assay-specific biases. Overall results and qualifications from the work: Sampling was restricted to blood, and TCR repertoires in tissues likely differ from the TCR repertoires found in blood. Naive subsets generally had larger estimated clonotype richness than memory subsets did. Sharing across four donors was observed for approximately 5% of naive CD4, about 3.2% of naive CD8, 2.3% of memory CD4, and approximately 0.41% of memory CD8 clonotypes. Because the study included only a small number of donors, the genetic and exposure-history diversity represented was limited. Incomplete sequencing was indicated by rarefaction of sorted-subset datasets, despite the large sequencing depth. Compared with non-shared clonotypes, the clonotypes found in all four sorted-subset donors had higher generation probabilities. Pairwise subsampling indicated that sequencing depth was expected to affect the degree of clonotype sharing among donors.

Using the deep immunoSEQ assay, TCR CDR3 regions were amplified from genomic DNA by multiplex PCR. Extracted genomic DNA from each cell subset was distributed evenly across all wells of several immunoSEQ 96-well plates, and each plate was treated as a replicate. For sorted subsets, each replicate PCR was loaded with approximately 200 ng genomic DNA, equivalent to about 30,000 T cell genomes. Purified libraries were quantified with a Qubit 3.0 fluorometer, sized on a Bioanalyzer 2100, and re-quantified with the KAPA Library Quantification kit. Every immunoSEQ 96-well plate was sequenced on a dedicated single-read 150-cycle Illumina NextSeq 550 flow cell. The study's processing was this. Because the immunoSEQ output held only junctional sequences and lacked quality scores, the filtering could not match the filtering applied to full-length reads. To assign V/J genes and CDR3, sequences were annotated against IMGT germline references using PyIR, a Python wrapper for IgBLAST v1.9. Any read was removed if the V/J assignment was weak (E-value above 1e-6), the CDR3 was missing, or the read contained stop codons, out-of-frame junctions, or ambiguous translated residues. V3J clonotypes were defined as sequences sharing the same inferred V gene, J gene, and CDR3 amino acid sequence. The percentage overlap between two repertoires was calculated by dividing the number of shared unique clonotypes by the size of the smaller repertoire. Repertoire richness was assessed with RTK rarefaction, the Chao1 estimator, and Recon v2.1 estimates of unobserved clonotypes. Generation probabilities for all TCRbeta clonotypes obtained by the gDNA method from a handful of donors were computed using OLGA. TCRdb holds this immuneACCESS table with in-frame rearrangements only. Some clones are missing; in checked studies, unresolved V genes explain under half, and the rest has no known cause. V and J calls plus clone size are reproduced from that table; the DNA served to infer D and trimming. For this sample the table gives just over 2,000,000 clones, of which approximately 95% were detected only once. Together, the top ten hold 0.1% to 0.15% of the sample.

V gives up 3 bases and J gives up 6 bases, and the segment between their germline ends measures 12 bases. CDR1 and CDR2, looked up from the germline V gene, are MNHNS and SASEGT. The CDR3 spans 14 residues, from the cysteine through the phenylalanine. Kept here is only the CDR3 DNA, which spans 42 bases and is read in frame from base 1. The donors were healthy, HIV-negative adults who had no recently reported acute infections or vaccinations. All donors were Caucasian adults living in Nashville, Tennessee, USA. Magnetic negative selection was used to enrich CD4+ T cells, after which naive cells were positively selected on CD45RA and the negative fraction became the memory subset. Blood was collected by leukapheresis, and PBMCs were isolated by Ficoll-Histopaque density gradient centrifugation and then cryopreserved in liquid nitrogen vapor phase. Analytical flow cytometry was used to check the purity and quantity of every magnetically sorted T cell population. Genomic DNA was isolated from each sorted fraction and quantified by UV absorbance on a Nanodrop 2000c.

The origin of this receptor is a young man in good health. The chain couples TRBV6-1 to TRBJ1-5, with the D gene call left open. The sample comprised naive CD4+ T cells sorted from blood. The sample's cell subset or site label, in plain terms: CD45RA+ positively selected. The DNA is TGTGCCAGCAGTGAGATATTAAGTATTCAGCCCCAGCATTTT. Its translation reads: CASSEILSIQPQHF.